This entry concerns a single T cell receptor beta chain. The sample belongs to a study of blood T cell repertoires in COVID-19. About the research overall: Some COVID-19 samples were acute and others convalescent; all came from the United States, Italy and Spain. T cells, B-cell-depleted T cells, or PBMCs provided the cDNA or gDNA that served as material.

In the authors' methods: Reference gene primer amplification gave estimated nucleated cell counts. Some clones are missing from TCRdb's copy, which holds only in-frame ones; the method was immunoSEQ multiplex PCR. V, J and clone size reflect that table, while D and trimming were determined from the DNA. The sample carries under 300,000 clones, 88% recorded once. V dropped 2 bases and J dropped 3 bases, with 10 bases sitting between them. The CDR3 runs 15 residues. The germline V gene encodes CDR1 SGHTA and CDR2 FQGNSA. The sample taken for sequencing was PBMCs or T cells enriched from blood (not recorded which). The origin of this receptor is a woman aged 40-49 years who had been exposed to COVID-19. V is TRBV7-2 and J is TRBJ1-4, with D unresolved. CDR3 DNA sequence: TGTGCCAGCAGCTTATGGGCTACGGCTAATGAAAAACTGTTTTTT. Amino acids: CASSLWATANEKLFF.